A single sample gave rise to the 24 T cell receptor beta chains below, sequenced in a study of blood T cell repertoires in COVID-19. The assay was immunoSEQ multiplex PCR, and TCRdb's table has in-frame clones only and misses some. Seen here are about 280,000 clones, 85% observed once, and the top ten hold about 2.7%. Material for sequencing was PBMCs or T cells enriched from blood (not recorded which). All receptors derive from a woman aged 50 to 65 who had recovered from COVID-19.

The rearrangement uses TRBV9 and TRBJ2-2; the match to TRBD2 covers 14 bases. With V trimmed by 4 bases and J by 1 base, 6 bases remained unmatched. Germline V gene data show CDR1 as SGDLS and CDR2 as YYNGEE. The CDR3 runs 18 residues. The CDR3 nucleotides are TGTGCCAGCAGCCTCGGGACTAGCGGGGGCGTGAACACCGGGGAGCTGTTTTTT. The encoded protein is CASSLGTSGGVNTGELFF.

The chain joins TRBV2 to TRBJ2-3; D is unclear. CDR1 and CDR2 from the germline V gene are SNHLY and FYNNEI. V was shortened by 3 bases and J by 5 bases, with 6 bases between the two germline ends. The CDR3 covers 12 residues. The chain's CDR3 is CASSELLDTQYF. Here the CDR3 DNA reads TGTGCCAGCAGTGAGCTACTAGATACGCAGTATTTT.

The chain combines TRBV7-9 with TRBJ1-6; D is unresolved. Germline CDR1 is SEHNR and CDR2 is FQNEAQ (reference sequence). The CDR3 runs 15 residues. V lost 7 bases, J lost 0 bases, and 10 bases lay in between. CDR3: CASMAVSSYNSPLHF. CDR3 bases: TGTGCCAGCATGGCCGTCAGCTCCTATAATTCACCCCTCCACTTT.

The chain couples TRBV3-1 (or the pseudogene TRBV3-2) to TRBJ1-6, with 9 bases matching TRBD1. Losses at the gene ends were 3 bases for V and 7 bases for J; bases not matched to a gene: 1. This CDR3 contains 14 residues. Germline V gene lookup returns CDR1 LGHDT and CDR2 YNNKEL (reference sequence). CDR3 loop: CASSQGTGNSPLHF. CDR3 coding DNA: TGTGCCAGCAGCCAGGGGACAGGGAATTCACCCCTCCACTTT.

The rearrangement uses TRBV18 and TRBJ2-2; D might be TRBD2 (6 bases). This CDR3 contains 17 residues. V lost 0 bases to trimming and J lost 4 bases, with 15 bases between them. Looked up from germline, CDR1 is KGHSH and CDR2 is LQKENI. The CDR3 sequence is CASSPPGGNSVTGELFF. The CDR3 DNA sequence: TGTGCCAGCTCACCACCCGGCGGGAATAGTGTCACCGGGGAGCTGTTTTTT.

This chain joins TRBV5-1 and TRBJ2-3, with D perhaps matching TRBD1 (6 bases). This CDR3 is built from 17 residues. V dropped 2 bases and J dropped 0 bases, with 16 bases sitting between them. CDR1 is SGHRS and CDR2 is YFSETQ in the germline V gene. The CDR3 protein is CASSLWTLQGSTDTQYF. The CDR3 DNA reads TGCGCCAGCAGCTTATGGACTTTACAGGGTAGCACAGATACGCAGTATTTT.

The rearrangement joins TRBV4-2 to TRBJ2-1; TRBD2 agrees at 7 bases. Per germline, CDR1 LGHNA and CDR2 YNFKEQ. V lost 0 bases to trimming and J lost 9 bases; unmatched junction nucleotides: 8. The CDR3 extends over 15 amino acids. The CDR3 DNA follows: TGTGCCAGCAGCCAAGATGGGGGAGGGTTGGGTGAGCAGTTCTTC. Its protein is CASSQDGGGLGEQFF.

The genes are TRBV27 and TRBJ2-5, with D unclear. V was clipped by 1 base and J by 3 bases, with 9 bases between them. Germline values: CDR1 MNHEY, CDR2 SMNVEV (reference sequence). This CDR3 spans 14 amino acids. The CDR3 loop reads CASSLWASKETQYF. The CDR3 DNA reads as TGTGCCAGCAGTTTATGGGCCAGCAAAGAGACCCAGTACTTC.

The rearrangement joins TRBV5-5 to TRBJ2-4; D gene unclear. The ends were cut back, 6 bases at V and 0 bases at J, with 10 bases in the middle. The CDR3 loop spans 14 amino acids. CDR1 is SGHKS, CDR2 YYEKEE, per germline (reference sequence). CDR3 DNA: TGTGCCAGCAAAACAGAACTAGCCAAAAACATTCAGTACTTC. Translated, it gives CASKTELAKNIQYF.

This clone is a singleton in its sample. The V gene is TRBV23-1, the J gene TRBJ2-7; TRBD2 matches 10 bases. TRBV23-1 is filed as an ORF, its function uncertain. Trimming removed 2 bases from V and 3 bases from J; junction bases left unmatched: 10. This CDR3 spans 17 amino acids. The CDR3: CASSQLQLAGLFYEQYF. The CDR3, as DNA: TGCGCCAGCAGTCAACTTCAACTAGCGGGACTCTTCTACGAGCAGTACTTC.

The gene calls are TRBV7-9 and TRBJ1-1; 9 positions agree with TRBD1. Germline CDR1 reads SEHNR; CDR2 reads FQNEAQ (reference sequence). The length of the CDR3 is 17 residues. Trimming at V came to 5 bases and at J to 3 bases, leaving 13 bases not matched to a gene. The CDR3 loop reads CASSTNRGQGYDTEAFF. For the CDR3, the DNA is TGTGCCAGCAGCACCAACAGGGGGCAGGGATATGACACTGAAGCTTTCTTT.

The V and J genes are TRBV24-1 and TRBJ2-2, with no clear D. Germline V lookup: CDR1 KGHDR, CDR2 SFDVKD. This CDR3 spans 13 amino acids. V shed 4 bases and J shed 4 bases, with 6 bases lying between them. In DNA, the CDR3 is TGTGCCACCAGTGACCTGTTCACCGGGGAGCTGTTTTTT. It translates to CATSDLFTGELFF.

V gene TRBV19 combines with J gene TRBJ1-6; D perhaps matches TRBD1 (5 bases). The V gene's germline CDR1 is LNHDA and CDR2 SQIVND (reference sequence). V lost 3 bases, J lost 6 bases, and 9 bases lay in between. This CDR3 region has 14 residues. The CDR3 nucleotides read TGTGCCAGTAGTATGGGGCAGGTTAATTCACCCCTCCACTTT. This sequence encodes CASSMGQVNSPLHF.

The chain employs TRBV19 and TRBJ1-1; no clear D. V shed 0 bases and J shed 0 bases, with 11 bases lying between them. The CDR3 consists of 16 residues. Germline V gene data show CDR1 as LNHDA and CDR2 as SQIVND (reference sequence). CDR3 in DNA: TGTGCCAGTAGTATAGATCGGAGCAGAGTGAACACTGAAGCTTTCTTT. Translation gives CASSIDRSRVNTEAFF.

This clone was picked up one time. The chain is built from TRBV5-1 and TRBJ1-4; perhaps TRBD1 as D (6 bases). Trimming removed 3 bases at V and 10 bases at J, with 19 bases between. The CDR3 covers 15 residues. Germline V gene lookup returns CDR1 SGHRS and CDR2 YFSETQ. The CDR3 spells CASSWIQGEGGKLFF. The CDR3 DNA reads TGCGCCAGCAGCTGGATACAGGGTGAAGGTGGAAAACTGTTTTTT.

This clone was counted once. Written as DNA, the CDR3 is TGTGCCAGCAGCCAACACGCCCTCCAGACTAGCGGGGGTGGTGAGCAGTACTTC. It is translated as CASSQHALQTSGGGEQYF. The chain joins TRBV4-2 to TRBJ2-7, with 12 bases lining up with TRBD2. The ends lost 2 bases at V and 7 bases at J; junction bases unmatched: 15. The V gene's germline CDR1 is LGHNA and CDR2 YNFKEQ. This CDR3 region has 18 residues.

V usage is TRBV2 and J usage is TRBJ2-4; D uncertain. This CDR3 has 15 amino acids. Per germline, CDR1 SNHLY and CDR2 FYNNEI. Trimming took 7 bases from V and 3 from J, leaving 16 bases between them. In DNA form, the CDR3 reads TGTGCCAGCAACCTCTCCGGGTTCAGCAAAAACATTCAGTACTTC. Translating it yields CASNLSGFSKNIQYF.

The chain recombines TRBV30 with TRBJ1-5, with D maybe TRBD1 (5 bases). Germline CDR1 is GTSNPN and CDR2 is SVGIG (reference sequence). V lost 2 bases and J lost 6, with 11 bases in between. The CDR3 loop spans 13 amino acids. Here the CDR3 reads CAWSYSGGQPQHF. The CDR3 DNA follows: TGTGCCTGGAGTTATAGCGGGGGTCAGCCCCAGCATTTT.

The chain has TRBV25-1 and TRBJ2-1; tentative D call: TRBD2 (7 bases). Germline V gene data show CDR1 as MGHDK and CDR2 as SYGVNS. The CDR3 extends over 16 amino acids. Trimming stripped 2 bases from V and 4 bases from J, with 15 bases between. The CDR3 bases are TGTGCCAGCAGTGAAACTGGGGGCGGGGGATACAATGAGCAGTTCTTC. It encodes CASSETGGGGYNEQFF.

This clone was counted only a few times. The chain links TRBV5-1 to TRBJ1-6, with D unclear. Germline V gene sequence: CDR1 SGHRS, CDR2 YFSETQ. Trimming stripped 4 bases from V and 7 bases from J, with 12 bases between. The CDR3 consists of 14 residues. The CDR3 nucleotides read TGCGCCAGCAGCCATGGGCAGGAAAATTCACCCCTCCACTTT. Protein product: CASSHGQENSPLHF.

This sequence joins TRBV27 and TRBJ1-5; 8 bases line up with TRBD1. The CDR3 is made up of 13 amino acids. CDR1 is MNHEY, CDR2 SMNVEV, per germline (reference sequence). J gave up 6 bases and V 8 bases, and 6 bases lay outside the gene matches. The CDR3 sequence is CASQDRAGQPQHF. The DNA for the CDR3 is TGTGCCAGCCAGGACAGGGCAGGTCAGCCCCAGCATTTT.

The chain joins TRBV4-1 to TRBJ2-7; D is uncertain. Germline V lookup: CDR1 MGHRA, CDR2 YSYEKL. The CDR3 covers 19 residues. V lost 0 bases, J lost 0 bases, and 21 bases lay in between. As DNA, the CDR3 is TGCGCCAGCAGCCAAGATCTGCGTCCTTTGAGCTCAAGCTCCTACGAGCAGTACTTC. This gives the protein CASSQDLRPLSSSSYEQYF.

The V and J genes are TRBV2 and TRBJ1-4; D is uncertain. The germline V gene encodes CDR1 SNHLY and CDR2 FYNNEI. The CDR3 totals 14 residues. The V gene lost 6 bases and the J gene lost 0 bases, with 8 bases spanning the gap. The DNA of the CDR3 is TGTGCCAGCAGAACAGTCTCAACTAATGAAAAACTGTTTTTT. It translates to CASRTVSTNEKLFF.

This clone showed up just once. V usage is TRBV27 and J usage is TRBJ2-1; the match to TRBD2 covers 10 bases. The V gene end was trimmed by 6 bases and the J gene end by 5 bases; junction bases not matched to a gene: 7. Germline V lookup: CDR1 MNHEY, CDR2 SMNVEV (reference sequence). CDR3 size: 15 residues. CDR3 in DNA: TGTGCCAGCAGCGTTAGCGGGGGGACCAACAATGAGCAGTTCTTC. Translating gives CASSVSGGTNNEQFF.